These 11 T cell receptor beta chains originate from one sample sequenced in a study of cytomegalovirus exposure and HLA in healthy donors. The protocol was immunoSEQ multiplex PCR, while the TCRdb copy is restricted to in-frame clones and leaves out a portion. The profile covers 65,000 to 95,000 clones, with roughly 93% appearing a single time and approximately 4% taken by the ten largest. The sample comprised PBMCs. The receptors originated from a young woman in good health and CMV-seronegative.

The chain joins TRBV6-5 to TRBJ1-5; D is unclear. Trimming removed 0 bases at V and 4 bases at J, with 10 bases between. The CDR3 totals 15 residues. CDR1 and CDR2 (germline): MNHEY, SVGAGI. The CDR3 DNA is TGTGCCAGCAGTTACTCAGCGGTAGCAAATCAGCCCCAGCATTTT. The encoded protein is CASSYSAVANQPQHF.

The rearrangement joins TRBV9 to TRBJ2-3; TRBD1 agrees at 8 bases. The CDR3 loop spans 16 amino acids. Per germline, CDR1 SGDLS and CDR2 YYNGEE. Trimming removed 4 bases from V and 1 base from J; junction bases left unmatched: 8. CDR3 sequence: CASSTRTGRGTDTQYF. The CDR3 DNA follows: TGTGCCAGCAGCACCCGGACAGGGAGAGGCACAGATACGCAGTATTTT.

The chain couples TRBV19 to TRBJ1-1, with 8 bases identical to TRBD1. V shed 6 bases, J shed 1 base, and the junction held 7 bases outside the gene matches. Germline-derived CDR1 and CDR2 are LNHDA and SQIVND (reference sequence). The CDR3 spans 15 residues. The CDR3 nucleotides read TGTGCCAGTAGGGGGACAGGCGCAGGGAACACTGAAGCTTTCTTT. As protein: CASRGTGAGNTEAFF. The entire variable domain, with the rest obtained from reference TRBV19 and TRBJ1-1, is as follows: DGGITQSPKYLFRKEGQNVTLSCEQNLNHDAMYWYRQDPGQGLRLIYYSQIVNDFQKGDIAEGYSVSREKKESFPLTVTSAQKNPTAFYLCASRGTGAGNTEAFFGQGTRLTVV.

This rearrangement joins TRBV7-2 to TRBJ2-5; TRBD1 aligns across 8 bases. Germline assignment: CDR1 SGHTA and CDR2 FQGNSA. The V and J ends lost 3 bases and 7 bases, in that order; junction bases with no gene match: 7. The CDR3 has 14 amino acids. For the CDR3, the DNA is TGTGCCAGCAGCTTTTCGACAGGGGAAGGGACCCAGTACTTC. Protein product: CASSFSTGEGTQYF.

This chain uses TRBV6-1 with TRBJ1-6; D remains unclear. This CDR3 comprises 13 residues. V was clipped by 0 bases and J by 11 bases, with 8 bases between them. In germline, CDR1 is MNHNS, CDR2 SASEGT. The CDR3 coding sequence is TGTGCCAGCAGTGAAGCGAGAAGTCCACCCCTCCACTTT. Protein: CASSEARSPPLHF.

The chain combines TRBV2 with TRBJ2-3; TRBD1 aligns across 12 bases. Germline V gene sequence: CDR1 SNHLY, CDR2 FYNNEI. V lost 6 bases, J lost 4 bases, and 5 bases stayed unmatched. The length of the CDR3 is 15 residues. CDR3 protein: CASRQGTGGADTQYF. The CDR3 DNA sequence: TGTGCCAGCAGGCAGGGGACAGGGGGCGCAGATACGCAGTATTTT.

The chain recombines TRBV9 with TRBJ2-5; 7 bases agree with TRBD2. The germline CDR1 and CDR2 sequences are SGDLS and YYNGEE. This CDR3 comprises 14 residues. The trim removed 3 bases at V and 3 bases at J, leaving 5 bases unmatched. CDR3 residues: CASSEGLNKETQYF. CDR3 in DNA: TGTGCCAGCAGCGAGGGACTAAATAAAGAGACCCAGTACTTC.

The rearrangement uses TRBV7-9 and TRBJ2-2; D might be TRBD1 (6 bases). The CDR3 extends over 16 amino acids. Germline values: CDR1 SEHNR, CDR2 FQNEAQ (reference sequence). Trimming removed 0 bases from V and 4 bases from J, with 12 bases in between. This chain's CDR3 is CASSLARGRSTGELFF. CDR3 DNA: TGTGCCAGCAGCTTAGCCAGGGGACGAAGCACCGGGGAGCTGTTTTTT.

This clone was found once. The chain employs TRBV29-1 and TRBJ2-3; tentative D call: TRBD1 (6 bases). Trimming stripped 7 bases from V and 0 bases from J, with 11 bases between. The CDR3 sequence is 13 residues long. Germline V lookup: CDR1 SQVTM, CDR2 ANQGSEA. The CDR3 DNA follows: TGCAGCGCCTCGACAGGTAGCACAGATACGCAGTATTTT. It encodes CSASTGSTDTQYF.

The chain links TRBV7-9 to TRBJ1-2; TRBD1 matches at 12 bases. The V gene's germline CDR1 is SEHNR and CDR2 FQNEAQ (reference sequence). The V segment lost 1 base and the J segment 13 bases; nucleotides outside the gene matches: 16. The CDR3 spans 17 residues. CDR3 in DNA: TGTGCCAGCAGCTTAGAATATATGGGGACAGGGGGCGATCCTTTCACCTTC. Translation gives CASSLEYMGTGGDPFTF.

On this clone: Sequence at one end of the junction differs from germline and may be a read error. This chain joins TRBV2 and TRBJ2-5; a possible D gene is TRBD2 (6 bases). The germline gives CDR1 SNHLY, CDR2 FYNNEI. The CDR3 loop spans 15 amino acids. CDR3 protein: CASREARGLDETQYF. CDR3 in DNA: TGTGCCAGCAGAGAAGCTAGGGGACTTGACGAGACCCAGTACTTC.